One sample yielded the 5 T cell receptor beta chains listed below, sequenced in a study of OX40 agonist ivuxolimab in advanced cancers. Library generation was performed with the immunoSEQ multiplex PCR assay. As stored in TCRdb, this immuneACCESS dataset retains in-frame rearrangements with V and J assigned. A fraction of the clones does not appear; measured against another copy, unresolved V genes explain less than half of the discrepancy, and the remainder lacks a known reason. This sample holds approximately 66,000 clones; around 86% were observed only once. About 0.7% of the sample goes to the ten largest clones. The starting material was CD4+ or CD8+ T cells sorted from blood, obtained in a trial of the OX40 agonist ivuxolimab. The source of these receptors is an adult with an advanced solid tumor such as melanoma, head and neck, liver or kidney cancer.

A few counts support this clone. The V and J genes are TRBV9 and TRBJ1-1; no clear D gene. V shed 0 bases and J shed 3 bases, with 6 bases lying between them. The CDR3 contains 13 residues. Looked up from germline, CDR1 is SGDLS and CDR2 is YYNGEE. Here the CDR3 DNA reads TGTGCCAGCAGCGTAGCTGGGGACACTGAAGCTTTCTTT. Residues: CASSVAGDTEAFF. Combining the CDR3 with reference TRBV9 and TRBJ1-1 gives the whole variable domain DSGVTQTPKHLITATGQRVTLRCSPRSGDLSVYWYQQSLDQGLQFLIQYYNGEERAKGNILERFSAQQFPDLHSELNLSSLELGDSALYFCASSVAGDTEAFFGQGTRLTVV.

CDR3 DNA sequence: TGTGCCAGCAGCTTAGCATACAGGGGAGGTCAGCCCCAGCATTTT. It specifies CASSLAYRGGQPQHF. This chain connects TRBV7-2 to TRBJ1-5; 7 nucleotides match TRBD1. Germline lookup yields CDR1 SGHTA and CDR2 FQGNSA. V dropped 0 bases and J dropped 6; count of bases not matched to a gene: 5. The CDR3 is made up of 15 amino acids.

The chain uses TRBV11-3 and TRBJ2-6; 9 bases match TRBD1. The V segment lost 5 bases and the J segment 2 bases; nucleotides outside the gene matches: 10. Germline-derived CDR1 and CDR2 are SGHNT and YENEEA. The CDR3 runs 18 residues. CDR3: CASSPGQGRFPGANVLTF. Written as DNA, the CDR3 is TGTGCCAGCAGCCCTGGACAGGGGAGGTTCCCTGGGGCCAACGTCCTGACTTTC.

The sample holds a few counts of this clone. The rearrangement links TRBV5-6 to TRBJ1-2, with TRBD1 as a possible D gene (6 bases). The V end lost 0 bases, the J end lost 5 bases, and 17 bases lay between the germline ends. The CDR3 is 16 residues long. From germline, CDR1 is SGHDT and CDR2 YYEEEE. The CDR3 sequence: CASSLGLQTQGYGYTF. DNA of the CDR3: TGTGCCAGCAGCTTGGGGTTACAGACCCAGGGGTATGGCTACACCTTC.

V is TRBV6-1 and J is TRBJ2-5, with 12 bases lining up with TRBD1. The CDR3 sequence is 15 residues long. In germline, CDR1 is MNHNS, CDR2 SASEGT. Unmatched junction bases numbered 4, after V lost 6 bases and J lost 2 bases. The CDR3 bases are TGTGCCAGCAGGGGGACAGGGGGCCAACAAGAGACCCAGTACTTC. Protein product: CASRGTGGQQETQYF.